This T cell receptor beta chain was identified in a study of blood T cells in healthy people across ages. Study-wide results and limits: A conclusive naive versus antigen-experienced comparison was prevented by the unsorted PBMCs. Naive T cell percentage by flow cytometry tracked strongly with beta diversity. In long-lived donors, naive CD4+ cell counts and diversity exceeded those of aged donors.

With a J-beta primer mix and a sample-barcoded 5' primer, a second PCR ran about 7 to 11 cycles. TCRdb re-analysed the 5' RACE reads in MiXCR, keeping a single row per CDR3 protein. Here the sample spans hundreds of thousands of distinct CDR3 sequences, about 30% being singletons. This clonotype was seen repeatedly, ten times or more. The antigen is not known. The donors, healthy Caucasians from Russia, were aged roughly 6 to 90. In germline, CDR1 is MNHEY, CDR2 SVGEGT. The CDR3 is 12 residues long. V shed 6 bases, J shed 11 bases, and the junction held 9 bases outside the gene matches. Sequenced input: blood. The V gene is TRBV6-2 or TRBV6-3, the J gene TRBJ2-5; 7 bases map to TRBD1. The TCR originated in a woman of 80 years or more in good health. The CDR3 DNA reads as TGTGCCAGCAGATTGGGACAGTCCTCTCAGTACTTC. Its translation is CASRLGQSSQYF.